Listed below are T cell receptor beta chains from one sample, sequenced in a study of cytomegalovirus exposure and HLA in healthy donors. The assay was immunoSEQ multiplex PCR, and TCRdb's table has in-frame clones only and misses some. Here the sample spans roughly 100,000 clones, roughly 83% being singletons. The source material was PBMCs. Every receptor here comes from a middle-aged man in good health and CMV-seronegative. CDR3s leave out the opening cysteine and the closing phenylalanine or tryptophan. The order of the fields is clone size, V gene, CDR3 protein. Clone size is not always given. Where it is, it says once, few, many or a class for expanded clones.

>.|TRBV6-1
ASSIQGTEAF
>.|TRBV4-1
ASSQAGGGAYNEQF
>.|TRBV11-3
ASSLERGGVSTDTQY
>.|TRBV4-3
ASSQSGQDYNSPLH
>.|TRBV5-1
ASSSQAGGPNEQY
>once|TRBV2
ASSFNPSGQGNEQF
>few|TRBV6-6
ASSYSGGSGANVLT
>.|TRBV19
ASSHGTSYEQY
>.|TRBV28
ASSLGGRDGYT
>.|TRBV7-9
ASRSGTSGEETQY
>.|TRBV9
ASSATGIPGDYEQY
>.|TRBV6-5
ASSPGPSGGYT
>.|TRBV11-3
ASSLDGGQVTGELF
>.|TRBV7-6
ASSSTQNTEAF
>.|TRBV6-4
ASSDSFLRGADEQF
>.|TRBV7-3
ASSLGGIPEAF
>.|TRBV7-2
ASSLALGVDRGPEAF
>.|TRBV11-3
ASSFQINTEAF
>.|TRBV28
ASSSHPGTGYEQY
>.|TRBV14
ASSPPGQPYEQY
>.|TRBV30
AWSQGREYEQY
>.|TRBV28
ASYRDRRSPLH
>.|TRBV12-5
ASGLGQGAIVEKLF
>.|TRBV5-1
ASSSDRSGIADTQY
>.|TRBV5-1
ASSLAPGDQETQY
>.|TRBV5-1
ASSLLQGDYEQY
>.|TRBV5-1
ASRSTGGQETQY
>.|TRBV14
ASSQTTGYRSPLH
>.|TRBV10-2
AVKDRVGDTQY
>.|TRBV7-2
ASSEGGFLTDTQY
>.|TRBV9
ASSVALPSGGANEQF
>.|TRBV19
ASSTRQGAGIKDTEAF
>.|TRBV27
ASSFSAGGSSNQPQH
>.|TRBV5-6
ASSIGSPGYGYT
>.|TRBV6-5
ASSRQGRSVYGYT
>.|TRBV7-9
SSSFPYAGSEAF
>.|TRBV11-3
ASSSGLGQTLSYEQY